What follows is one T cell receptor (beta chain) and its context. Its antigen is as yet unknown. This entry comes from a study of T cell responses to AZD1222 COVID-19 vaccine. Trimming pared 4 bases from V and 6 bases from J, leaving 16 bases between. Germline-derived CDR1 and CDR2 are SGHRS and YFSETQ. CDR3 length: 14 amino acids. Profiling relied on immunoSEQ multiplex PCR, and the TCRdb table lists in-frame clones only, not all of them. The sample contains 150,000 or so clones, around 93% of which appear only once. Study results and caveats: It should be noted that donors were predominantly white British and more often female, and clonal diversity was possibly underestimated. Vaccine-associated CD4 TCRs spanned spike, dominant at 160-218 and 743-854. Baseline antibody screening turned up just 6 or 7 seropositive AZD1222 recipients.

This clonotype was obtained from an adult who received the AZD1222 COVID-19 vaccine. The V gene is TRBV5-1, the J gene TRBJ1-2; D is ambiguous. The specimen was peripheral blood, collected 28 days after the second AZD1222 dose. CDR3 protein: CASSPSASGDGYTF. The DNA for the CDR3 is TGCGCCAGCAGCCCCTCAGCCTCTGGAGATGGCTACACCTTC.